Below, one TCR beta chain is given with its context. The V and J ends lost 6 bases and 2 bases respectively, with 8 bases between them. This CDR3 spans 12 amino acids. CDR1 is SGDLS, CDR2 YYNGEE, per germline. This sample is drawn from a study of OX40 agonist ivuxolimab in advanced cancers. Clones were read by immunoSEQ multiplex PCR, and TCRdb kept only the in-frame ones, dropping some. The sample contains more than 75,000 clones, approximately 90% of which appear only once. This chain uses TRBV9 with TRBJ1-2; maybe TRBD1 (5 bases). Source: CD4+ or CD8+ T cells sorted from blood, taken in a trial of the OX40 agonist ivuxolimab. This TCR was recovered from an adult with an advanced solid tumor such as melanoma, head and neck, liver or kidney cancer. The CDR3 loop is CASNGGNYGYTF. Written as DNA, the CDR3 is TGTGCCAGCAATGGGGGAAACTATGGCTACACCTTC. The entire variable domain, with the rest obtained from reference TRBV9 and TRBJ1-2, is as follows: DSGVTQTPKHLITATGQRVTLRCSPRSGDLSVYWYQQSLDQGLQFLIQYYNGEERAKGNILERFSAQQFPDLHSELNLSSLELGDSALYFCASNGGNYGYTFGSGTRLTVV.